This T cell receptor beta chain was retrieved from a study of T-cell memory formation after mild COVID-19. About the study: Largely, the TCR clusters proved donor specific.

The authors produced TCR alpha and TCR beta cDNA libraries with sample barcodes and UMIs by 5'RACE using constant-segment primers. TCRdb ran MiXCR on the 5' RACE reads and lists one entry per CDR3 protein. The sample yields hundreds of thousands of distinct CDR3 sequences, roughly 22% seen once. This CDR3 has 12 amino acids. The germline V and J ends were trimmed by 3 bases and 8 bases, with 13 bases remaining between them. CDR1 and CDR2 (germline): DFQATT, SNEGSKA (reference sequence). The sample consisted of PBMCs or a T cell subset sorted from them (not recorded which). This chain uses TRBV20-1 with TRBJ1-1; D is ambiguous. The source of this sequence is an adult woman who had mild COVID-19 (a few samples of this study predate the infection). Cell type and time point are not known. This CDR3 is CSASPPKSEAFF. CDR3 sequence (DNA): TGCAGTGCTAGTCCCCCGAAATCCGAAGCTTTCTTT.